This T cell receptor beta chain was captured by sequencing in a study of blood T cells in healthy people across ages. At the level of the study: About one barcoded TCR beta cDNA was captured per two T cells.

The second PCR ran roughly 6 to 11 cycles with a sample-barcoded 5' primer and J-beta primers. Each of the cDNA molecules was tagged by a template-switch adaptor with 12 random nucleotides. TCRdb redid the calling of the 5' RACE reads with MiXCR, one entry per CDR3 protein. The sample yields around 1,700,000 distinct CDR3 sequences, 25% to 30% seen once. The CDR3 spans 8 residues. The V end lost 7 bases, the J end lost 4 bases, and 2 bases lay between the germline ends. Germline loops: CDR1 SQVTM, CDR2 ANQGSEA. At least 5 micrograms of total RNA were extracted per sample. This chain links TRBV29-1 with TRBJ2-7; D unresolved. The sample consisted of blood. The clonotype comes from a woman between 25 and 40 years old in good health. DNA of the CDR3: TGCAGCGGTTACGAGCAGTACTTC. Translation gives CSGYEQYF.